These 24 T cell receptor beta chains originate from one sample sequenced in a study of Graves' ophthalmopathy and Graves' hyperthyroidism. Amplification from RNA transcripts yielded the TCR beta CDR3 regions. First-round RT-PCR with HTBI primers preceded a second-round multiplex PCR. TCRdb fed the multiplex PCR reads into MiXCR, producing one record per CDR3 protein. The sample gives hundreds of thousands of distinct CDR3 sequences, about a fifth of which show up once; around 7% is in the top ten. Sample: peripheral blood. Receptor source: a young woman with stable Graves' hyperthyroidism. Some clones in this sample may be carry-over from other donors' samples.

This clonotype appeared a few times. The J gene is TRBJ2-7, the V gene TRBV5-1; possibly TRBD1 or TRBD2 for D (6 bases each). V was trimmed by 3 bases and J by 3 bases, leaving 13 bases between them. The CDR3 runs 14 residues. The germline gives CDR1 SGHRS, CDR2 YFSETQ. CDR3 sequence: CASSWSGASYEQYF. The CDR3 coding sequence is TGCGCCAGCAGCTGGTCGGGGGCCAGCTACGAGCAGTACTTC.

The chain employs TRBV28 and TRBJ1-2; no firm D call. The ends were cut back, 6 bases at V and 5 bases at J, with 10 bases in the middle. The CDR3 is 12 residues long. The germline V gene encodes CDR1 MDHEN and CDR2 SYDVKM. The CDR3 is CASRVSGYGYTF. Written as DNA, the CDR3 is TGTGCCAGCAGGGTATCGGGGTATGGCTACACCTTC.

The chain carries TRBV9 and TRBJ2-5; 7 bases align to TRBD2. Losses at the gene ends were 4 bases for V and 4 bases for J; bases not matched to a gene: 10. The germline CDR1 and CDR2 sequences are SGDLS and YYNGEE. The CDR3 totals 15 residues. CDR3 protein: CASSLYSGVRETQYF. The CDR3 DNA follows: TGTGCCAGCAGCTTATACAGCGGGGTCCGAGAGACCCAGTACTTC.

The CDR3 DNA follows: TGTGCCAGCAGTTACGCAGGGGGCTCGGAGACCCAGTACTTC. Translated, it gives CASSYAGGSETQYF. The V and J genes are TRBV27 and TRBJ2-5, with TRBD1 identical over 8 bases. Per germline, CDR1 MNHEY and CDR2 SMNVEV (reference sequence). The V and J ends lost 4 bases and 5 bases, in that order; junction bases with no gene match: 6. This CDR3 region has 14 residues.

This clonotype has a count of ten or more. The J gene is TRBJ1-6, the V gene TRBV12-3 or TRBV12-4; TRBD1 agrees at 10 bases. V was clipped by 4 bases and J by 9 bases; unmatched bases: 6. The CDR3 has 15 residues. CDR3 region: CASSYRDRGGSPLHF. The CDR3, as DNA: TGTGCCAGCAGTTACCGGGACAGGGGCGGTTCACCCCTCCACTTT.

This clonotype showed up many times. The rearrangement links TRBV30 to TRBJ2-7; 9 bases are shared with TRBD1. Germline-derived CDR1 and CDR2 are GTSNPN and SVGIG (reference sequence). The trim removed 3 bases at V and 5 bases at J, leaving 8 bases unmatched. The CDR3 is 14 amino acids. CDR3 nucleotides: TGTGCCTGGAGCCCGGGACAGGGCCCCGACGAGCAGTACTTC. This translates into CAWSPGQGPDEQYF.

With respect to this clonotype: One end of the junction is discordant with germline, which a read error may explain. CDR3 DNA sequence: TGCGCCAGCAGCCCTAGCCTTAGCTTTGCCACCGGGGAGATGTTTTTT. The encoded protein is CASSPSLSFATGEMFF. The V and J genes are TRBV4-1 and TRBJ2-2; D possibly corresponds to TRBD2 (5 bases). This CDR3 contains 16 residues. CDR1 MGHRA and CDR2 YSYEKL come from the germline V gene.

This clonotype was counted ten times or more. The chain carries TRBV25-1 and TRBJ2-6; D unclear. Per the germline V gene, CDR1 is MGHDK and CDR2 is SYGVNS. The CDR3 consists of 14 residues. V was shortened by 3 bases and J by 2 bases, with 5 bases between the two germline ends. The chain's CDR3 is CASSDDAGANVLTF. The CDR3 coding sequence is TGTGCCAGCAGTGATGATGCTGGGGCCAACGTCCTGACTTTC.

The chain uses TRBV2 and TRBJ1-2; D gene unclear. The V and J ends lost 7 bases and 3 bases respectively, with 18 bases between them. Germline CDR1 SNHLY, CDR2 FYNNEI. The CDR3 is 15 residues long. The CDR3 sequence is CASTISVNSDYGYTF. The CDR3 DNA reads TGTGCCAGCACCATCTCAGTAAATTCGGACTATGGCTACACCTTC.

This clonotype appeared many times. V and J are TRBV12-3 or TRBV12-4 and TRBJ2-3, with D possibly TRBD1 on 5 matching bases. Trimming cost V 8 bases and J 3 bases, with 18 bases left between them. The CDR3 contains 15 residues. Written as DNA, the CDR3 is TGTGCCAGCGCCATCCACGAAGGGGATACAGATACGCAGTATTTT. Residues: CASAIHEGDTDTQYF.

This CDR3 reads CASKSGTGTSYEQYF. CDR3 bases: TGTGCCAGCAAGTCCGGGACAGGGACCTCCTACGAGCAGTACTTC. V is TRBV6-1 and J is TRBJ2-7; 9 bases are a match to TRBD1. The CDR3 contains 15 residues. The V gene end was trimmed by 7 bases and the J gene end by 0 bases; junction bases not matched to a gene: 7. The V gene's germline CDR1 is MNHNS and CDR2 SASEGT.

CDR3 sequence (DNA): TGTGCCAGCAGTGAAAATACCGGAAACACCATATATTTT. It encodes CASSENTGNTIYF. V and J are TRBV6-1 and TRBJ1-3; D is ambiguous. Trimming removed 2 bases from V and 4 bases from J, with 6 bases in between. CDR3 length equals 13 residues. Germline V gives CDR1 MNHNS, CDR2 SASEGT.

This clonotype appeared many times. This chain joins TRBV12-3 or TRBV12-4 and TRBJ1-2; D gene uncertain. V lost 5 bases and J 6 bases, leaving 16 bases between the germline ends. The CDR3 sequence is 14 residues long. CDR3 residues: CASSHILQADGYTF. The CDR3 region has the DNA TGTGCCAGCAGTCACATCCTTCAGGCCGATGGCTACACCTTC.

V gene TRBV25-1 combines with J gene TRBJ2-5, with TRBD2 identical over 9 bases. The germline gives CDR1 MGHDK, CDR2 SYGVNS. This CDR3 contains 15 residues. The ends lost 1 base at V and 6 bases at J; junction bases unmatched: 6. CDR3 nucleotides: TGTGCCAGCAGTGAATCAAGGACTAGCGTACAGACCCAGTACTTC. It yields the protein CASSESRTSVQTQYF.

As for this clonotype: The conserved phenylalanine or tryptophan normally closing the CDR3 is absent here, so this likely arose from a read error. The chain carries TRBV20-1 and TRBJ1-5; D gene unclear. Trimming shortened V by 5 bases and J by 0 bases, and 17 bases separated the two germline ends. Germline V gives CDR1 DFQATT, CDR2 SNEGSKA (reference sequence). This CDR3 region has 16 residues. Here the CDR3 DNA reads TGCAGTGCTGCTGGTCCCTTTCAGTATAGCAATCAGCCCCAGCATTAT. It encodes CSAAGPFQYSNQPQHY.

This clonotype came up many times. V gene TRBV6-2 or TRBV6-3 combines with J gene TRBJ1-1; tentative D call: TRBD1 (5 bases). The CDR3 is made up of 16 amino acids. Germline assignment: CDR1 MNHEY and CDR2 SVGEGT. Trimming took 1 base from V and 5 from J, leaving 17 bases between them. The CDR3 here is CASSYLVGGRRTEAFF. The CDR3 DNA is TGTGCCAGCAGTTACTTGGTGGGGGGAAGGAGGACTGAAGCTTTCTTT.

This clonotype was seen at least ten times. CDR3 nucleotide sequence: TGTGCCAGCAGCCCCCGACTAGCGACGGAGACCCAGTACTTC. It translates to CASSPRLATETQYF. The chain joins TRBV7-3 to TRBJ2-5, with TRBD2 matching over 8 bases. V lost 5 bases and J lost 5; bases outside the gene matches: 7. CDR1 is SGHTA and CDR2 is FQGTGA in the germline V gene. The CDR3 has 14 residues.

V usage is TRBV11-2 and J usage is TRBJ1-2; no definite D call. The germline CDR1 and CDR2 sequences are SGHAT and FQNNGV. The CDR3 contains 15 residues. The ends were cut back, 6 bases at V and 3 bases at J, with 17 bases in the middle. The CDR3 reads CASSLPGSSHYGYTF. The CDR3 nucleotides are TGTGCCAGCAGTTTACCCGGCAGTTCCCACTATGGCTACACCTTC.

The CDR3 bases are TGTGCCAGCAGCTTAGTAGCGGGAGACTACGAGCAGTACTTC. It yields the protein CASSLVAGDYEQYF. V and J are TRBV7-9 and TRBJ2-7; 9 nucleotides agree with TRBD2. This CDR3 has 14 amino acids. Looked up from germline, CDR1 is SEHNR and CDR2 is FQNEAQ (reference sequence). Trimming cost V 1 base and J 3 bases; bases outside gene matches: 1.

This clonotype appeared once. The chain links TRBV10-3 to TRBJ2-5; possible D gene TRBD2, 7 bases. Trimming shortened V by 8 bases and J by 2 bases, and 21 bases separated the two germline ends. The V gene's germline CDR1 is ENHRY and CDR2 SYGVKD. CDR3 length: 16 amino acids. The CDR3 DNA reads as TGTGCCATCCGGCTCGGGCAGGGGAGGGAGCAAGAGACCCAGTACTTC. Protein product: CAIRLGQGREQETQYF.

The table lists this clonotype with many counts. The gene calls are TRBV7-2 and TRBJ2-7; TRBD2 matches 9 bases. CDR3 length: 15 residues. The germline gives CDR1 SGHTA, CDR2 FQGNSA. The junction had 8 bases not matched to a gene; V was cut back by 4 bases and J by 4 bases. As DNA, the CDR3 is TGTGCCAGCAGCTCGGGACTAGCTATGGGATACGAGCAGTACTTC. Amino acids: CASSSGLAMGYEQYF.

There are many counts of this clonotype. The CDR3 DNA sequence: TGTGCCAGCAGTGAAACGACAGTCTCCTACGAGCAGTACTTC. Translation gives CASSETTVSYEQYF. This chain uses TRBV6-1 with TRBJ2-7; a weak D match, TRBD1 (5 bases). V dropped 2 bases and J dropped 0 bases, with 8 bases sitting between them. The CDR3 spans 14 residues. Germline lookup yields CDR1 MNHNS and CDR2 SASEGT.

This clonotype was seen more than once but under ten times. The genes are TRBV7-6 and TRBJ2-2; 9 positions agree with TRBD1. This CDR3 spans 17 amino acids. With 5 bases clipped from V and 5 bases from J, the junction kept 12 bases outside the gene matches. Germline loops: CDR1 SGHVS, CDR2 FNYEAQ. This CDR3 reads CASSRQTGGGRTGELFF. The CDR3 DNA sequence: TGTGCCAGCAGCAGACAAACAGGGGGCGGGCGAACCGGGGAGCTGTTTTTT.

In this sample, this clonotype turned up many times. V usage is TRBV7-9 and J usage is TRBJ1-1; D unresolved. CDR1 and CDR2 (germline): SEHNR, FQNEAQ (reference sequence). CDR3 length: 13 amino acids. V was clipped by 10 bases and J by 2 bases, with 14 bases between them. The CDR3 sequence is CANNRLLNTEAFF. In DNA, the CDR3 is TGTGCCAACAACCGACTCTTAAACACTGAAGCTTTCTTT.